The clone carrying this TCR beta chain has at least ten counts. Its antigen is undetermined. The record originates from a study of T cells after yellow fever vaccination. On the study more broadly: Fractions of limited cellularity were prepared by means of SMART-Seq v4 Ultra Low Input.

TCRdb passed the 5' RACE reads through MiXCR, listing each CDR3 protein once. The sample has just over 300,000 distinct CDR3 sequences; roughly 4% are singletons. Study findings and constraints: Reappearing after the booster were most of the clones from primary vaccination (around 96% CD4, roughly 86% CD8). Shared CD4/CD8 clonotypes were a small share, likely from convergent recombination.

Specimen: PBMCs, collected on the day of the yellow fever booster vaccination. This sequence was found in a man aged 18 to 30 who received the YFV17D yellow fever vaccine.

The CDR3 protein is CASSLAQGNSPLHF. The CDR3, as DNA: TGTGCCAGCAGCTTGGCGCAGGGAAACTCACCCCTCCACTTT. V and J are TRBV5-6 and TRBJ1-6; D possibly corresponds to TRBD1 (5 bases). The CDR3 is 14 residues long. Per germline, CDR1 SGHDT and CDR2 YYEEEE. The V end lost 0 bases, the J end lost 10 bases, and 11 bases lay between the germline ends.